This is a list of T cell receptor beta chains from one sample in a study of identifying expanded T cells in peripheral blood. Repertoires were generated with immunoSEQ multiplex PCR, while TCRdb's copy carries only in-frame clones and drops some. This sample has approximately 86,000 clones; approximately 85% occur once, and the top ten carry 4% to 5.5%. Sequences were obtained from blood. The receptors derive from a person aged 18 to 75 in good health. Each CDR3 is given with its conserved first and last residue. Each record gives: V gene, clone size, J gene, CDR3 length, D gene, CDR3 protein, CDR3 DNA. D genes are given only for firm matches. Clone size is not always given. Where it is, it says once, few, many or a class for expanded clones.

V gene: TRBV19; clone size: .; J gene: TRBJ2-1; CDR3 length: 14; D gene: .; CDR3 protein: CASSNREGSNEQFF; CDR3 DNA: TGTGCCAGTAGTAATCGGGAAGGGAGCAATGAGCAGTTCTTC
V gene: TRBV5-5; clone size: .; J gene: TRBJ1-2; CDR3 length: 13; D gene: .; CDR3 protein: CASSSPGAGGYTF; CDR3 DNA: TGTGCCAGCAGCTCCCCAGGGGCGGGGGGCTACACCTTC
V gene: TRBV5-1; clone size: once; J gene: TRBJ1-2; CDR3 length: 12; D gene: TRBD1; CDR3 protein: CASSTGQYGYTF; CDR3 DNA: TGCGCCAGCAGCACGGGACAGTACGGCTACACCTTC
V gene: TRBV6-5; clone size: .; J gene: TRBJ2-3; CDR3 length: 14; D gene: .; CDR3 protein: CASSRATLTDTQYF; CDR3 DNA: TGTGCCAGCAGCAGGGCCACGCTCACAGATACGCAGTATTTT
V gene: TRBV9; clone size: .; J gene: TRBJ1-1; CDR3 length: 13; D gene: .; CDR3 protein: CASSGGDHTEAFF; CDR3 DNA: TGTGCCAGCAGCGGAGGGGACCACACTGAAGCTTTCTTT
V gene: TRBV10-3; clone size: .; J gene: TRBJ2-1; CDR3 length: 14; D gene: .; CDR3 protein: CAIKEQGPYNEQFF; CDR3 DNA: TGTGCCATCAAGGAACAGGGACCCTACAATGAGCAGTTCTTC
V gene: TRBV19; clone size: .; J gene: TRBJ2-7; CDR3 length: 14; D gene: .; CDR3 protein: CARRGRGGSYEQYF; CDR3 DNA: TGTGCCAGGAGGGGCAGGGGCGGCTCCTACGAGCAGTACTTC
V gene: TRBV4-3; clone size: once; J gene: TRBJ1-6; CDR3 length: 18; D gene: .; CDR3 protein: CASSQAVRGASYNSPLHF; CDR3 DNA: TGCGCCAGCAGCCAAGCCGTTCGGGGGGCCTCCTATAATTCACCCCTCCACTTT
V gene: TRBV5-1; clone size: .; J gene: TRBJ2-3; CDR3 length: 14; D gene: TRBD1; CDR3 protein: CASQDRGLTDTQYF; CDR3 DNA: TGCGCCAGCCAGGACAGGGGGCTGACAGATACGCAGTATTTT
V gene: TRBV4-1; clone size: once; J gene: TRBJ1-5; CDR3 length: 13; D gene: .; CDR3 protein: CASSRILAQPQHF; CDR3 DNA: TGCGCCAGCAGCCGAATACTCGCACAGCCCCAGCATTTT
V gene: TRBV30; clone size: .; J gene: TRBJ1-2; CDR3 length: 13; D gene: TRBD1; CDR3 protein: CAFHAGQGDGYTF; CDR3 DNA: TGTGCCTTCCACGCGGGACAGGGAGATGGCTACACCTTC
V gene: TRBV5-6; clone size: .; J gene: TRBJ2-7; CDR3 length: 13; D gene: .; CDR3 protein: CASSPGSSYEQYF; CDR3 DNA: TGTGCCAGCAGCCCGGGATCATCCTACGAGCAGTACTTC
V gene: TRBV21-1; clone size: .; J gene: TRBJ1-1; CDR3 length: 16; D gene: .; CDR3 protein: CASSKVGCAMNTEAFF; CDR3 DNA: TGTGCCAGCAGCAAAGTGGGTTGTGCTATGAACACTGAAGCTTTCTTT
V gene: TRBV18; clone size: .; J gene: TRBJ1-1; CDR3 length: 13; D gene: TRBD1; CDR3 protein: CASSRTGGTEAFF; CDR3 DNA: TGTGCCAGCTCGCGGACAGGAGGCACTGAAGCTTTCTTT
V gene: TRBV11-3; clone size: .; J gene: TRBJ2-7; CDR3 length: 14; D gene: TRBD2; CDR3 protein: CASSPGRLAGTTHF; CDR3 DNA: TGTGCCAGCAGCCCTGGTCGTCTAGCGGGGACGACCCACTTC
V gene: TRBV4-1; clone size: .; J gene: TRBJ1-5; CDR3 length: 17; D gene: .; CDR3 protein: CASSQVDRRYSNQPQHF; CDR3 DNA: TGCGCCAGCAGCCAAGTAGACAGGCGCTATAGCAATCAGCCCCAGCATTTT
V gene: TRBV25-1; clone size: .; J gene: TRBJ1-3; CDR3 length: 14; D gene: TRBD1; CDR3 protein: CASRTGGSGNTIYF; CDR3 DNA: TGTGCCAGCAGGACAGGGGGTAGTGGAAACACCATATATTTT
V gene: TRBV7-2; clone size: .; J gene: TRBJ2-7; CDR3 length: 13; D gene: .; CDR3 protein: CASSPTGKNEQYF; CDR3 DNA: TGTGCCAGCAGCCCAACGGGGAAGAACGAGCAGTACTTC
V gene: TRBV6-5; clone size: .; J gene: TRBJ2-7; CDR3 length: 14; D gene: .; CDR3 protein: CASRRTAGTYEQYF; CDR3 DNA: TGTGCCAGCAGACGGACAGCGGGCACCTACGAGCAGTACTTC
V gene: TRBV2; clone size: .; J gene: TRBJ2-7; CDR3 length: 14; D gene: TRBD2; CDR3 protein: CASRAGETSYEQYF; CDR3 DNA: TGTGCCAGCAGGGCGGGGGAGACCTCCTACGAGCAGTACTTC
V gene: TRBV10-2; clone size: .; J gene: TRBJ1-2; CDR3 length: 16; D gene: TRBD1; CDR3 protein: CASSGSRGGQGELYTF; CDR3 DNA: TGCGCCAGCAGTGGGTCCCGGGGGGGACAGGGAGAACTCTACACCTTC
V gene: TRBV4-1; clone size: .; J gene: TRBJ1-2; CDR3 length: 14; D gene: .; CDR3 protein: CASSRPGSLEGYTF; CDR3 DNA: TGCGCCAGCAGCCGTCCCGGGAGTCTGGAAGGCTACACCTTC
V gene: TRBV7-8; clone size: .; J gene: TRBJ2-2; CDR3 length: 12; D gene: .; CDR3 protein: CASSLNSGELFF; CDR3 DNA: TGTGCCAGCAGCTTAAACAGCGGGGAGCTGTTTTTT
V gene: TRBV5-1; clone size: once; J gene: TRBJ2-5; CDR3 length: 14; D gene: TRBD2; CDR3 protein: CASSPGLVGETQYF; CDR3 DNA: TGCGCCAGCAGCCCGGGACTAGTTGGGGAGACCCAGTACTTC
V gene: TRBV19; clone size: many; J gene: TRBJ1-6; CDR3 length: 17; D gene: TRBD1; CDR3 protein: CASSVTGQSSYNSPLHF; CDR3 DNA: TGTGCCAGTAGTGTGACAGGGCAGAGCTCCTATAATTCACCCCTCCACTTT
V gene: TRBV5-4; clone size: .; J gene: TRBJ1-1; CDR3 length: 11; D gene: .; CDR3 protein: CASSSTAEAFF; CDR3 DNA: TGTGCCAGCAGCTCTACAGCTGAAGCTTTCTTT
V gene: TRBV5-4; clone size: .; J gene: TRBJ2-2; CDR3 length: 16; D gene: TRBD1; CDR3 protein: CASSRAGTVNTGELFF; CDR3 DNA: TGTGCCAGCAGCCGAGCCGGGACAGTAAACACCGGGGAGCTGTTTTTT
V gene: TRBV13; clone size: .; J gene: TRBJ1-1; CDR3 length: 14; D gene: TRBD1; CDR3 protein: CASSRGRPNTEAFF; CDR3 DNA: TGTGCCAGCTCGAGGGGGCGCCCGAACACTGAAGCTTTCTTT
V gene: TRBV27; clone size: .; J gene: TRBJ1-1; CDR3 length: 16; D gene: .; CDR3 protein: CASSLIGAVPNTEAFF; CDR3 DNA: TGTGCCAGCAGTTTAATAGGGGCCGTACCCAACACTGAAGCTTTCTTT
V gene: TRBV18; clone size: .; J gene: TRBJ2-7; CDR3 length: 16; D gene: .; CDR3 protein: CASSPYDTASSYEQYF; CDR3 DNA: TGTGCCAGCTCACCGTACGACACCGCCAGCTCCTACGAGCAGTACTTC
V gene: TRBV28; clone size: few; J gene: TRBJ1-5; CDR3 length: 13; D gene: .; CDR3 protein: CASSLDPNQPQHF; CDR3 DNA: TGTGCCAGCAGTTTGGATCCAAATCAGCCCCAGCATTTT
V gene: TRBV7-7; clone size: .; J gene: TRBJ2-7; CDR3 length: 13; D gene: TRBD1; CDR3 protein: CASSQDRGHEQYF; CDR3 DNA: TGTGCCAGCAGCCAGGACAGGGGCCACGAGCAGTACTTC
V gene: TRBV30; clone size: .; J gene: TRBJ1-6; CDR3 length: 13; D gene: .; CDR3 protein: CAWSVNDGSPLHF; CDR3 DNA: TGTGCCTGGAGTGTGAATGACGGCTCACCCCTCCACTTT
V gene: TRBV11-2; clone size: .; J gene: TRBJ1-1; CDR3 length: 15; D gene: .; CDR3 protein: CASSPRVELNTEAFF; CDR3 DNA: TGCGCCAGCAGCCCCCGAGTCGAGTTGAACACTGAAGCTTTCTTT
V gene: TRBV9; clone size: once; J gene: TRBJ2-3; CDR3 length: 15; D gene: TRBD1; CDR3 protein: CASSDRDRGSDTQYF; CDR3 DNA: TGTGCCAGCAGCGACCGGGACAGGGGGTCAGATACGCAGTATTTT
V gene: TRBV10-3; clone size: .; J gene: TRBJ2-1; CDR3 length: 16; D gene: TRBD1; CDR3 protein: CAISESEGTGSNEQFF; CDR3 DNA: TGTGCCATCAGTGAGTCTGAAGGGACAGGGTCCAATGAGCAGTTCTTC
V gene: TRBV5-6; clone size: .; J gene: TRBJ1-1; CDR3 length: 14; D gene: .; CDR3 protein: CASSTVTVGTEAFF; CDR3 DNA: TGTGCCAGCAGCACGGTAACGGTGGGCACTGAAGCTTTCTTT
V gene: TRBV2; clone size: .; J gene: TRBJ2-3; CDR3 length: 18; D gene: .; CDR3 protein: CASSYTGGANHYTDTQYF; CDR3 DNA: TGTGCCAGCAGTTATACAGGCGGGGCAAACCATTACACAGATACGCAGTATTTT
V gene: TRBV11-3; clone size: .; J gene: TRBJ1-1; CDR3 length: 16; D gene: TRBD1; CDR3 protein: CASSLEQGGMNTEAFF; CDR3 DNA: TGTGCCAGCAGCTTAGAACAGGGGGGCATGAACACTGAAGCTTTCTTT
V gene: TRBV11-1; clone size: .; J gene: TRBJ2-5; CDR3 length: 19; D gene: .; CDR3 protein: CASSRRGTAGEYYQETQYF; CDR3 DNA: TGTGCCAGCAGCCGCCGAGGGACAGCGGGGGAGTATTACCAAGAGACCCAGTACTTC
V gene: TRBV5-6; clone size: .; J gene: TRBJ2-5; CDR3 length: 15; D gene: TRBD2; CDR3 protein: CASSLGASGLETQYF; CDR3 DNA: TGTGCCAGCAGCTTGGGGGCTAGCGGTCTCGAGACCCAGTACTTC
V gene: TRBV11-1; clone size: .; J gene: TRBJ2-6; CDR3 length: 18; D gene: .; CDR3 protein: CASSLGGRGGSGANVLTF; CDR3 DNA: TGTGCCAGCAGCTTAGGCGGCAGGGGTGGTTCTGGGGCCAACGTCCTGACTTTC
V gene: TRBV5-8; clone size: .; J gene: TRBJ2-1; CDR3 length: 14; D gene: TRBD1; CDR3 protein: CASSLGTGYNEQFF; CDR3 DNA: TGTGCCAGCAGCTTGGGGACAGGGTACAATGAGCAGTTCTTC
V gene: TRBV6-1; clone size: .; J gene: TRBJ1-5; CDR3 length: 16; D gene: .; CDR3 protein: CASSDPYRDSNQPQHF; CDR3 DNA: TGTGCCAGCAGTGACCCCTACAGAGATAGCAATCAGCCCCAGCATTTT
V gene: TRBV6-5; clone size: .; J gene: TRBJ1-1; CDR3 length: 15; D gene: .; CDR3 protein: CASSLKGGWITEAFF; CDR3 DNA: TGTGCCAGCAGTCTTAAGGGGGGGTGGATCACTGAAGCTTTCTTT
V gene: TRBV2; clone size: .; J gene: TRBJ2-4; CDR3 length: 14; D gene: .; CDR3 protein: CASSDHSGGNIQYF; CDR3 DNA: TGTGCCAGCAGTGATCACAGCGGTGGAAACATTCAGTACTTC
V gene: TRBV29-1; clone size: .; J gene: TRBJ1-1; CDR3 length: 13; D gene: .; CDR3 protein: CSADPLRGTEAFF; CDR3 DNA: TGCAGCGCCGACCCTCTGAGGGGTACTGAAGCTTTCTTT
V gene: TRBV7-3; clone size: .; J gene: TRBJ1-1; CDR3 length: 14; D gene: .; CDR3 protein: CASKAGRGNTEAFF; CDR3 DNA: TGTGCCAGCAAAGCAGGGCGAGGGAACACTGAAGCTTTCTTT
V gene: TRBV6-5; clone size: .; J gene: TRBJ1-1; CDR3 length: 14; D gene: TRBD1; CDR3 protein: CASRSDRGNTEAFF; CDR3 DNA: TGTGCCAGCAGGTCCGACAGGGGGAACACTGAAGCTTTCTTT
V gene: TRBV7-2; clone size: .; J gene: TRBJ2-1; CDR3 length: 13; D gene: .; CDR3 protein: CASGGPPNYEQFF; CDR3 DNA: TGTGCCAGCGGGGGGCCCCCTAACTATGAGCAGTTCTTC
V gene: TRBV6-6; clone size: .; J gene: TRBJ2-7; CDR3 length: 13; D gene: TRBD1; CDR3 protein: CASSYDRGYEQYF; CDR3 DNA: TGTGCCAGCAGTTACGACAGGGGCTACGAGCAGTACTTC
V gene: TRBV4-3; clone size: once; J gene: TRBJ1-5; CDR3 length: 14; D gene: .; CDR3 protein: CASSQETGNQPQHF; CDR3 DNA: TGCGCCAGCAGCCAAGAGACAGGCAATCAGCCCCAGCATTTT
V gene: TRBV2; clone size: .; J gene: TRBJ1-6; CDR3 length: 14; D gene: .; CDR3 protein: CARRGWSYNSPLHF; CDR3 DNA: TGTGCCAGAAGGGGATGGTCCTATAATTCACCCCTCCACTTT